These 17 T cell receptor beta chains came from one sample sequenced in a study of CD8 T cells in ankylosing spondylitis. TCRdb fed the 5' RACE reads into MiXCR, producing one record per CDR3 protein. The sample holds approximately 180,000 distinct CDR3 sequences; roughly 18% are singletons and the top ten take around 4%. Sequencing was carried out using blood, either unsorted or a sorted T cell fraction (not recorded which). All receptors derive from a male donor between 5 and 29 years old with ankylosing spondylitis or in good health (not recorded which).

This clonotype has at least ten counts. This chain links TRBV6-6 with TRBJ2-5; 7 nucleotides line up with TRBD2. The CDR3 extends over 16 amino acids. Germline CDR1 and CDR2: MNHNY and SVGAGI (reference sequence). V dropped 5 bases and J dropped 4; count of bases not matched to a gene: 13. The CDR3 nucleotides read TGTGCCAGCAGTCCTCTGCTGGGAGGGCAGAGAGAGACCCAGTACTTC. Protein: CASSPLLGGQRETQYF.

This clonotype has ten or more counts. The gene calls are TRBV11-2 and TRBJ2-3; D unresolved. Germline V gene sequence: CDR1 SGHAT, CDR2 FQNNGV. V gave up 5 bases and J gave up 4 bases, with 16 bases separating them. CDR3 length: 15 residues. Here the CDR3 reads CASSPYLGDADTQYF. The CDR3 nucleotides are TGTGCCAGCAGCCCATACTTGGGCGATGCAGATACGCAGTATTTT.

At least ten counts were recorded for this clonotype. The chain is built from TRBV3-1 and TRBJ2-3; D is possibly TRBD1 (5 bases). The CDR3 contains 15 residues. The V gene's germline CDR1 is LGHDT and CDR2 YNNKEL (reference sequence). V dropped 0 bases and J dropped 4 bases, with 11 bases sitting between them. This chain's CDR3 is CASSQDGRASDTQYF. The CDR3 DNA sequence: TGTGCCAGCAGCCAAGATGGCAGGGCCTCAGATACGCAGTATTTT.

The V gene is TRBV6-6, the J gene TRBJ1-1; the match to TRBD1 covers 7 bases. CDR3 size: 17 residues. The V and J ends lost 2 bases and 1 base, in that order; junction bases with no gene match: 10. Germline CDR1 and CDR2: MNHNY and SVGAGI (reference sequence). In nucleotides, the CDR3 is TGTGCCAGCAGTTACCCGGAAAGACAGGGATCGAACACTGAAGCTTTCTTT. Translating it yields CASSYPERQGSNTEAFF.

The table lists this clonotype with many counts. The gene calls are TRBV4-1 and TRBJ2-1; D is possibly TRBD2 (5 bases). V was trimmed by 0 bases and J by 4 bases, leaving 13 bases between them. The CDR3 length is 16 residues. Germline CDR1 reads MGHRA; CDR2 reads YSYEKL. The CDR3 sequence is CASSQDPAVSYNEQFF. The DNA of the CDR3 is TGCGCCAGCAGCCAAGATCCAGCGGTGAGTTACAATGAGCAGTTCTTC.

This clonotype was counted many times. The chain couples TRBV5-6 to TRBJ2-3, with 10 nucleotides matching TRBD1. Germline CDR1 reads SGHDT; CDR2 reads YYEEEE. The CDR3 loop spans 13 amino acids. Losses at the gene ends were 3 bases for V and 6 bases for J; bases not matched to a gene: 1. The CDR3 sequence is CASSSDRGDTQYF. CDR3 bases: TGTGCCAGCAGCTCGGACAGGGGGGATACGCAGTATTTT.

This clonotype was seen repeatedly, ten times or more. The chain uses TRBV7-8 and TRBJ2-3; tentative D call: TRBD2 (6 bases). The CDR3 spans 16 residues. Germline V gene sequence: CDR1 SGHVS, CDR2 FQNEAQ. Between the trimmed V and J ends, which lost 2 bases and 2 bases, there was a span of 14 bases. As DNA, the CDR3 is TGTGCCAGCAGCTTACTGGGGGGTCAGATCACAGATACGCAGTATTTT. Its translation: CASSLLGGQITDTQYF.

CDR3 residues: CASSYDRVQPQHF. DNA for the CDR3: TGTGCCAGCAGTTACGACAGGGTACAGCCCCAGCATTTT. The chain couples TRBV6-5 to TRBJ1-5; TRBD1 aligns across 7 bases. The CDR3 is made up of 13 amino acids. Germline values: CDR1 MNHEY, CDR2 SVGAGI. V lost 2 bases, J lost 7 bases, and 2 bases stayed unmatched.

At least ten counts were recorded for this clonotype. V gene TRBV14 combines with J gene TRBJ1-1, with unresolved D. V lost 4 bases and J 7 bases, leaving 7 bases between the germline ends. Per the germline V gene, CDR1 is SGHDN and CDR2 is FVKESK. This CDR3 has 11 amino acids. The CDR3 DNA follows: TGTGCCAGCAGCCCCCTGGGTGAAGCTTTCTTT. The encoded protein is CASSPLGEAFF. The variable domain in full, completed from reference TRBV14 and TRBJ1-1, reads EAGVTQFPSHSVIEKGQTVTLRCDPISGHDNLYWYRRVMGKEIKFLLHFVKESKQDESGMPNNRFLAERTGGTYSTLKVQPAELEDSGVYFCASSPLGEAFFGQGTRLTVV.

This clonotype is a singleton in its sample. The chain recombines TRBV20-1 with TRBJ2-2; the D is unclear. From germline, CDR1 is DFQATT and CDR2 SNEGSKA (reference sequence). Trimming removed 5 bases from V and 9 bases from J, with 13 bases in between. The CDR3 runs 12 residues. In nucleotides, the CDR3 is TGCAGTGCTGCCATCCCTACCAGGGAGCTGTTTTTT. Protein sequence: CSAAIPTRELFF.

This clonotype was counted only a few times. The V and J genes are TRBV7-8 and TRBJ2-3; D is ambiguous. CDR1 and CDR2 from the germline V gene are SGHVS and FQNEAQ. With 3 bases removed from V and 2 bases from J, the gap between germline ends came to 6 bases. The CDR3 is 13 amino acids. Written as DNA, the CDR3 is TGTGCCAGCAGCTTGCACCCCACAGATACGCAGTATTTT. Translated, it gives CASSLHPTDTQYF. Looking up the rest from reference TRBV7-8 and TRBJ2-3 gives the full variable domain: GAGVSQSPRYKVAKRGQDVALRCDPISGHVSLFWYQQALGQGPEFLTYFQNEAQLDKSGLPSDRFFAERPEGSVSTLKIQRTQQEDSAVYLCASSLHPTDTQYFGPGTRLTVL.

This clonotype was observed at least ten times. The gene calls are TRBV12-3 or TRBV12-4 and TRBJ2-3; the match to TRBD2 covers 11 bases. This CDR3 has 18 residues. V gave up 3 bases and J gave up 3 bases; unmatched junction bases: 11. This CDR3 reads CASSLGLLAGVSTDTQYF. DNA for the CDR3: TGTGCCAGCAGTTTGGGGCTACTAGCGGGAGTTTCTACAGATACGCAGTATTTT.

This clonotype was detected many times. V usage is TRBV10-3 and J usage is TRBJ2-7, with 9 bases aligning to TRBD2. Trimming cost V 3 bases and J 2 bases; bases outside gene matches: 5. This CDR3 is built from 15 residues. Germline V CDR1 and CDR2: ENHRY, SYGVKD. The CDR3 DNA reads TGTGCCATCAGTGACGTAAGACTAGCGGCCTACGAGCAGTACTTC. Amino acid sequence: CAISDVRLAAYEQYF.

Many counts were recorded for this clonotype. The rearrangement joins TRBV7-9 to TRBJ2-5; TRBD2 aligns across 8 bases. The length of the CDR3 is 13 residues. J lost 2 bases, V lost 8 bases, and 4 bases had no gene match. Germline V gives CDR1 SEHNR, CDR2 FQNEAQ (reference sequence). The CDR3 is CASFPGGQETQYF. The CDR3 DNA follows: TGTGCCAGCTTCCCGGGAGGGCAAGAGACCCAGTACTTC. Looking up the rest from reference TRBV7-9 and TRBJ2-5 gives the full variable domain: DTGVSQNPRHKITKRGQNVTFRCDPISEHNRLYWYRQTLGQGPEFLTYFQNEAQLEKSRLLSDRFSAERPKGSFSTLEIQRTEQGDSAMYLCASFPGGQETQYFGPGTRLLVL.

This clonotype was detected many times. This chain uses TRBV7-3 with TRBJ2-1, with unresolved D. Looked up from germline, CDR1 is SGHTA and CDR2 is FQGTGA. The CDR3 length is 15 residues. The V gene lost 2 bases and the J gene lost 6 bases, with 14 bases spanning the gap. The CDR3 loop is CASSLVGFSINEQFF. Written as DNA, the CDR3 is TGTGCCAGCAGCTTAGTCGGGTTTTCAATCAATGAGCAGTTCTTC.

V and J are TRBV29-1 and TRBJ2-1; D not resolved. CDR3 length: 14 amino acids. CDR1 is SQVTM, CDR2 ANQGSEA, per germline. Trimming left V 4 bases short and J 5 bases short, with 15 bases between. The CDR3 nucleotides read TGCAGCGTTGTTTGGCCGTGGAGCCACAATGAGCAGTTCTTC. Its translation: CSVVWPWSHNEQFF.

This clonotype was seen repeatedly, ten times or more. This chain uses TRBV4-2 with TRBJ2-5; 9 bases fit TRBD2. Germline CDR1 LGHNA, CDR2 YNFKEQ. J was trimmed by 5 bases and V by 4 bases; bases with no gene match: 5. The CDR3 runs to 14 residues. The CDR3 DNA reads TGTGCCAGCAGCCCGGGACTAGCAATGGAGACCCAGTACTTC. This sequence encodes CASSPGLAMETQYF.